This record looks at one T cell receptor beta chain sequence and its context. No antigen is known for it. Nothing much larger sits one base from this clone, and base qualities are not available. Spanning cysteine to phenylalanine, the CDR3 consists of 14 amino acids. Solely the CDR3 DNA is kept, with 42 bases framed from the first base. Trimming accounts for 10 bases at V and 6 bases at J, while the number of junction bases matched to no gene is 12. CDR1 and CDR2, looked up from the germline V gene, are SGHRS and YFSETQ. Whole blood was collected in K2EDTA tubes by collaborating institutions according to the institutions' own protocols. For TCRbeta analysis, collaborator samples were shipped as frozen whole blood, as isolated PBMCs, or as DNA extracted from either sample type. This specimen comes from a study of blood T cell repertoires in COVID-19 (dated by TCRdb to 2020 to 2022). Turning to the overall study: Collaborator samples came from the United States, Italy and Spain and covered acute and convalescent phases of COVID-19. The prospective study material was composed of cDNA or gDNA derived from T cells, B-cell-depleted T cells, or PBMCs. The dataset comprised deeply sampled blood TCRbeta repertoires from subjects exposed to, actively infected with, or recovered from COVID-19. The repertoires were released in a freely available public database intended as a resource for research on the immune response to SARS-CoV-2. Samples were obtained from the ongoing ImmuneRACE study (first 160 participants) and from 1,254 subjects provided by 6 global collaborators. The sample metadata nearly always contained a de-identified subject ID, COVID-19 status, age in years and sex. Where HLA class I and class II types were available, the types were taken from metadata supplied by the sample provider, not from assay-based typing.

What the study reported, not specific to this receptor: How much clinical and demographic metadata was included differed by source and by participant, and the metadata was provided uncurated.

TCRbeta CDR3 regions were amplified from genomic DNA using the immunoSEQ Assay, a bias-controlled multiplex PCR. The original pipeline was this. The number of nucleated cells in each sample was estimated by amplification of reference gene primers within the assay. To quantify the absolute abundance of each unique TCRbeta CDR3 rearrangement, sequence reads were collapsed and filtered. For each sample, productive Simpson clonality was calculated by taking the square root of Simpson's diversity index across productive rearrangements. What TCRdb holds here is the immuneACCESS table cut down to in-frame rearrangements. Part of the clones is not present; checked against another copy, under half of the missing clones reflect an unresolved V gene, and the others are unexplained. V, J and clone size are taken as reported in that table, and D and trimming were inferred from the DNA itself. This sample is represented by 60,000 to 70,000 clones; more than 75% of them were singletons. The ten largest make up 0.95% to 1.5% of the sample.

Specimen: peripheral blood. This receptor was identified in a woman aged 55-75 years with acute or convalescent COVID-19. The chain is encoded by TRBV5-1 joined to TRBJ1-4; the junction holds 7 bases that match TRBD1. The CDR3 reads CASTHTGAYEKLFF. The DNA sequence is as follows: TGCGCCTCTACCCATACAGGGGCATATGAAAAACTGTTTTTT.